Listed below are T cell receptor beta chains from one sample, sequenced in a study of human T cells and chemical hapten exposure. Each CDR3 protein is one row after TCRdb ran MiXCR on the RACE reads. In the table there are 350,000 to 400,000 distinct CDR3 sequences, roughly 4.6% of which are singletons. The specimen was whole blood, collected in connection with sensitization to the hapten diphenylcyclopropenone (DPC). The receptors come from a woman aged 50 to 60 with alopecia areata. Some clones in this sample may be carry-over from other donors' samples. Each CDR3 is given with its conserved first and last residue. D genes are given only for firm matches.

CDR3: CASSQGTGRDTQYF
D: TRBD1
V: TRBV4-1
J: TRBJ2-3

CDR3: CASSYTGNTEAFF
D: .
V: TRBV6-5
J: TRBJ1-1

CDR3: CATQTGKGRFAGELFF
D: .
V: TRBV24-1
J: TRBJ2-2

CDR3: CASSRGLAKSSYNEQFF
D: TRBD2
V: TRBV5-1
J: TRBJ2-1

CDR3: CASSPASGYEQYF
D: TRBD2
V: TRBV18
J: TRBJ2-7

CDR3: CSARVYKGNQPQHF
D: .
V: TRBV20-1
J: TRBJ1-5

CDR3: CASSRTGDYADTQYF
D: TRBD1
V: TRBV5-1
J: TRBJ2-3

CDR3: CASSLGVSRNGELFF
D: .
V: TRBV9
J: TRBJ2-2

CDR3: CSAPDWASTEAFF
D: .
V: TRBV20-1
J: TRBJ1-1

CDR3: CASRRAGGGDTQYF
D: TRBD2
V: TRBV6-5
J: TRBJ2-3

CDR3: CASSTGDRHGYTF
D: TRBD1
V: TRBV2
J: TRBJ1-2

CDR3: CASSHNEKLFF
D: .
V: TRBV27
J: TRBJ1-4

CDR3: CASSVKNTEAFF
D: .
V: TRBV28
J: TRBJ1-1

CDR3: CASSQGVRQPQHF
D: TRBD1
V: TRBV27
J: TRBJ1-5